One sample yielded the 28 T cell receptor beta chains listed below, sequenced in a study of T cell changes during pregnancy in multiple sclerosis. Only in-frame clones appear in the TCRdb table, and some are missing; sequencing was by immunoSEQ multiplex PCR. The sample carries approximately 50,000 clones, 91% recorded once. Source: CD8+ T cells from peripheral blood mononuclear cells, taken after pregnancy. These receptors were taken from a female donor with multiple sclerosis, enrolled in a pregnancy study.

This clone was observed once. The chain is built from TRBV9 and TRBJ2-3; TRBD1 aligns across 7 bases. Germline V gene lookup returns CDR1 SGDLS and CDR2 YYNGEE. V lost 6 bases to trimming and J lost 0 bases; unmatched junction nucleotides: 4. The CDR3 spans 14 residues. CDR3 bases: TGTGCCAGCACCCCAGGGGGTAGCACAGATACGCAGTATTTT. This sequence encodes CASTPGGSTDTQYF.

This clone was counted between two and nine times. The V and J genes are TRBV2 and TRBJ2-7; 7 nucleotides match TRBD1. The CDR3 totals 15 residues. Germline loops: CDR1 SNHLY, CDR2 FYNNEI. Trimming removed 1 base from V and 3 bases from J; junction bases left unmatched: 6. In DNA form, the CDR3 reads TGTGCCAGCAGTGAAGGACAGGGCCTGGTCTACGAGCAGTACTTC. Protein product: CASSEGQGLVYEQYF. Full variable domain (outside the CDR3, taken from reference TRBV2 and TRBJ2-7): EPEVTQTPSHQVTQMGQEVILRCVPISNHLYFYWYRQILGQKVEFLVSFYNNEISEKSEIFDDQFSVERPDGSNFTLKIRSTKLEDSAMYFCASSEGQGLVYEQYFGPGTRLTVT.

The V gene is TRBV13, the J gene TRBJ1-1; 8 nucleotides line up with TRBD1. The V and J ends lost 6 bases and 2 bases, in that order; junction bases with no gene match: 5. The CDR3 has 14 residues. Germline-derived CDR1 and CDR2 are PRHDT and FYEKMQ (reference sequence). The CDR3 loop is CASRSGQDNTEAFF. In nucleotides, the CDR3 is TGTGCCAGCAGATCGGGACAGGATAACACTGAAGCTTTCTTT. Drawing the rest from reference TRBV13 and TRBJ1-1, the complete variable domain is AAGVIQSPRHLIKEKRETATLKCYPIPRHDTVYWYQQGPGQDPQFLISFYEKMQSDKGSIPDRFSAQQFSDYHSELNMSSLELGDSALYFCASRSGQDNTEAFFGQGTRLTVV.

The genes are TRBV6-5 and TRBJ1-1, with a weak D call TRBD1 (6 bases). The CDR3 spans 14 residues. Germline CDR1 and CDR2: MNHEY and SVGAGI. V gave up 6 bases and J gave up 6 bases, with 17 bases separating them. The CDR3 loop reads CASSDLQGRAEAFF. CDR3 DNA: TGTGCCAGCAGCGACCTTCAGGGGAGAGCTGAAGCTTTCTTT.

In its sample, this clone was seen once. J is TRBJ2-7 and V is TRBV6-5; a possible D gene is TRBD2 (6 bases). V lost 4 bases to trimming and J lost 6 bases, with 16 bases between them. Germline CDR1 MNHEY, CDR2 SVGAGI. This CDR3 spans 14 amino acids. CDR3 residues: CASSSTTPAGEQYF. For the CDR3, the DNA is TGTGCCAGCAGTTCTACGACCCCAGCGGGCGAGCAGTACTTC.

This clone was picked up a small number of times. The V gene is TRBV9, the J gene TRBJ2-2; TRBD2 matches at 10 bases. V gave up 4 bases and J gave up 5 bases; unmatched junction bases: 5. Looked up from germline, CDR1 is SGDLS and CDR2 is YYNGEE. CDR3 length: 15 amino acids. The CDR3 sequence: CASSPSGGFTGELFF. For the CDR3, the DNA is TGTGCCAGCAGCCCTAGCGGGGGATTTACCGGGGAGCTGTTTTTT.

The V call is TRBV27, the J call TRBJ2-3; 9 nucleotides agree with TRBD1. The germline gives CDR1 MNHEY, CDR2 SMNVEV (reference sequence). J lost 2 bases, V lost 3 bases, and 6 bases had no gene match. This CDR3 contains 16 residues. CDR3 residues: CASSLWDRAITDTQYF. CDR3 DNA: TGTGCCAGCAGTTTGTGGGACAGGGCGATCACAGATACGCAGTATTTT.

The chain recombines TRBV5-5 with TRBJ1-2; TRBD1 matches 7 bases. Germline V gene lookup returns CDR1 SGHKS and CDR2 YYEKEE (reference sequence). This CDR3 contains 12 residues. V gave up 4 bases and J gave up 6 bases; unmatched junction bases: 3. The CDR3 spells CASSGTADGYTF. CDR3 DNA sequence: TGTGCCAGCAGCGGGACAGCAGATGGCTACACCTTC.

The genes are TRBV9 and TRBJ1-4; 9 nucleotides match TRBD1. The CDR3 has 15 amino acids. Per germline, CDR1 SGDLS and CDR2 YYNGEE. V lost 3 bases and J lost 8; bases outside the gene matches: 8. Here the CDR3 reads CASSEAGTGREKLFF. The CDR3 nucleotides are TGTGCCAGCAGCGAGGCCGGGACAGGGCGCGAAAAACTGTTTTTT.

The chain joins TRBV7-9 to TRBJ2-7; D unresolved. Trimming left V 4 bases short and J 3 bases short, with 16 bases between. Per germline, CDR1 SEHNR and CDR2 FQNEAQ (reference sequence). The CDR3 has 15 amino acids. This CDR3 reads CASSSKSTGYYEQYF. CDR3 nucleotide sequence: TGTGCCAGCAGCTCGAAATCGACTGGATACTACGAGCAGTACTTC.

The CDR3 protein is CASSIGQNNEQFF. The DNA of the CDR3 is TGTGCCAGCAGTATCGGACAGAACAATGAGCAGTTCTTC. The chain couples TRBV27 to TRBJ2-1; TRBD1 might be the D (6 bases). Germline assignment: CDR1 MNHEY and CDR2 SMNVEV (reference sequence). Deletions cut 5 bases from V and 5 bases from J, with 10 bases between. This CDR3 comprises 13 residues.

V gene TRBV7-3 combines with J gene TRBJ2-7; TRBD1 matches at 9 bases. The CDR3 contains 17 residues. The J segment lost 7 bases and the V segment lost 4 bases, leaving 17 bases of the junction unmatched. The germline gives CDR1 SGHTA, CDR2 FQGTGA. The CDR3, as DNA: TGTGCCAGCAGCTATCACTATATGACAGGGGGGCCCCTAGAGCAGTACTTC. Protein: CASSYHYMTGGPLEQYF.

This clone was detected only once. The chain has TRBV11-2 and TRBJ2-4; D uncertain. The germline gives CDR1 SGHAT, CDR2 FQNNGV. The CDR3 runs to 15 residues. Trimming shortened V by 5 bases and J by 0 bases, and 11 bases separated the two germline ends. CDR3 coding DNA: TGTGCCAGCAGCCCGCCGACTGTAGCCAAAAACATTCAGTACTTC. Translated, it gives CASSPPTVAKNIQYF.

This chain connects TRBV30 to TRBJ2-5, with TRBD2 identical over 8 bases. The germline V gene encodes CDR1 GTSNPN and CDR2 SVGIG (reference sequence). Germline trimming cut 2 bases from V and 1 base from J; bases unmatched to any gene: 6. The CDR3 runs 15 residues. CDR3 sequence: CAWSPSGFLQETQYF. The CDR3 DNA follows: TGTGCCTGGAGTCCTAGCGGGTTCCTCCAAGAGACCCAGTACTTC.

This clone was observed a single time. This rearrangement joins TRBV7-8 to TRBJ2-2, with 13 bases aligning to TRBD2. The CDR3 consists of 17 residues. Per the germline V gene, CDR1 is SGHVS and CDR2 is FQNEAQ. J was trimmed by 8 bases and V by 2 bases; bases with no gene match: 8. CDR3 DNA sequence: TGTGCCAGCAGCTTAAAACTAGCGGGGGGGCCGGTAGGGGAGCTGTTTTTT. As protein: CASSLKLAGGPVGELFF.

This sequence joins TRBV6-6 and TRBJ1-1; D gene uncertain. The CDR3 runs to 12 residues. Germline-derived CDR1 and CDR2 are MNHNY and SVGAGI (reference sequence). Trimming shortened V by 8 bases and J by 1 base, and 8 bases separated the two germline ends. CDR3 protein: CASAEANTEAFF. The DNA of the CDR3 is TGTGCCAGCGCGGAGGCGAACACTGAAGCTTTCTTT.

This chain links TRBV7-3 with TRBJ1-2; the match to TRBD1 covers 7 bases. V shed 5 bases, J shed 4 bases, and the junction held 13 bases outside the gene matches. The CDR3 loop spans 16 amino acids. Germline-derived CDR1 and CDR2 are SGHTA and FQGTGA. The CDR3 reads CASSPGGGGASYGYTF. For the CDR3, the DNA is TGTGCCAGCAGCCCCGGAGGAGGGGGCGCGAGCTATGGCTACACCTTC.

V and J are TRBV15 and TRBJ1-1; D ambiguous. In germline, CDR1 is LNHNV, CDR2 YYDKDF (reference sequence). The V gene lost 1 base and the J gene lost 1 base, with 10 bases spanning the gap. There are 15 residues in the CDR3. CDR3 protein: CATSRAAQPNTEAFF. CDR3 sequence (DNA): TGTGCCACCAGCAGAGCTGCACAGCCGAACACTGAAGCTTTCTTT. The full variable domain, completed using reference TRBV15 and TRBJ1-1, is DAMVIQNPRYQVTQFGKPVTLSCSQTLNHNVMYWYQQKSSQAPKLLFHYYDKDFNNEADTPDNFQSRRPNTSFCFLDIRSPGLGDTAMYLCATSRAAQPNTEAFFGQGTRLTVV.

The chain links TRBV9 to TRBJ2-1; 7 nucleotides match TRBD2. With V trimmed by 3 bases and J by 5 bases, 8 bases remained unmatched. Germline V gene sequence: CDR1 SGDLS, CDR2 YYNGEE. The CDR3 spans 15 residues. The CDR3 is CASSAGLGSHNEQFF. Here the CDR3 DNA reads TGTGCCAGCAGCGCCGGACTAGGATCCCACAATGAGCAGTTCTTC.

This clone has at least ten counts. J is TRBJ1-4 and V is TRBV9, with 7 bases fitting TRBD1. The CDR3 contains 16 residues. CDR1 is SGDLS and CDR2 is YYNGEE in the germline V gene. V was pared by 1 base and J by 5 bases, with 8 bases of the junction left unmatched. CDR3 amino acids: CASSVNPDRVNEKLFF. CDR3 sequence (DNA): TGTGCCAGCAGCGTAAATCCCGACAGGGTGAATGAAAAACTGTTTTTT.

The rearrangement uses TRBV5-5 and TRBJ2-5; 10 bases align to TRBD2. With 2 bases clipped from V and 5 bases from J, the junction kept 15 bases outside the gene matches. CDR1 and CDR2 (germline): SGHKS, YYEKEE (reference sequence). CDR3 length: 18 amino acids. The CDR3 reads CASSFNPFSGGIGETQYF. The CDR3 DNA is TGTGCCAGCAGCTTTAACCCGTTTAGCGGGGGGATAGGGGAGACCCAGTACTTC.

The chain recombines TRBV4-1 with TRBJ1-1; 7 positions match TRBD1. J gave up 1 base and V 2 bases, and 4 bases lay outside the gene matches. Germline CDR1 MGHRA, CDR2 YSYEKL. The CDR3 extends over 15 amino acids. The CDR3 reads CASSQTGAQNTEAFF. The CDR3 coding sequence is TGCGCCAGCAGCCAAACAGGGGCGCAGAACACTGAAGCTTTCTTT.

The chain links TRBV29-1 to TRBJ1-1; a possible D gene is TRBD1 (6 bases). The germline gives CDR1 SQVTM, CDR2 ANQGSEA. V was shortened by 4 bases and J by 6 bases, with 18 bases between the two germline ends. The CDR3 runs 14 residues. The CDR3 reads CSVGQGHPKAEAFF. The CDR3 DNA follows: TGCAGCGTTGGGCAGGGACACCCTAAGGCTGAAGCTTTCTTT. The complete variable domain, with remaining parts taken from reference TRBV29-1 and TRBJ1-1, reads SAVISQKPSRDICQRGTSLTIQCQVDSQVTMMFWYRQQPGQSLTLIATANQGSEATYESGFVIDKFPISRPNLTFSTLTVSNMSPEDSSIYLCSVGQGHPKAEAFFGQGTRLTVV.

The chain couples TRBV7-6 to TRBJ2-3; 12 bases map to TRBD2. The CDR3 covers 17 residues. The germline V gene has CDR1 SGHVS and CDR2 FNYEAQ. The V gene end was trimmed by 3 bases and the J gene end by 4 bases; junction bases not matched to a gene: 8. The CDR3 region is CASSFSPLAGGSDTQYF. In nucleotides, the CDR3 is TGTGCCAGCAGCTTTAGCCCGCTAGCGGGGGGGTCAGATACGCAGTATTTT.

This chain uses TRBV6-1 with TRBJ1-6; tentatively, D is TRBD1 (6 bases). Germline lookup yields CDR1 MNHNS and CDR2 SASEGT. CDR3 length: 13 residues. Between the trimmed V and J ends, which lost 4 bases and 7 bases, there was a span of 8 bases. CDR3 nucleotide sequence: TGTGCCAGCAGTGCAGGGGAGAATTCACCCCTCCACTTT. Residues: CASSAGENSPLHF.

The chain combines TRBV15 with TRBJ2-1, with 8 bases aligning to TRBD2. Germline CDR1 LNHNV, CDR2 YYDKDF (reference sequence). The CDR3 spans 20 residues. Trimming cost V 3 bases and J 0 bases; bases outside gene matches: 16. CDR3 loop: CATSSILGVERGSSYNEQFF. The CDR3 DNA is TGTGCCACCAGCAGTATCTTAGGGGTAGAGCGGGGGAGCTCCTACAATGAGCAGTTCTTC.

The chain joins TRBV5-1 to TRBJ2-1, with 11 bases aligning to TRBD2. The V gene end was trimmed by 1 base and the J gene end by 4 bases; junction bases not matched to a gene: 10. The CDR3 totals 18 residues. Germline V gives CDR1 SGHRS, CDR2 YFSETQ. The chain's CDR3 is CASSLSGSGGAGYNEQFF. CDR3 sequence (DNA): TGCGCCAGCAGCTTGAGCGGTAGCGGGGGGGCCGGTTACAATGAGCAGTTCTTC. Full variable domain (remainder filled in from reference TRBV5-1 and TRBJ2-1): KAGVTQTPRYLIKTRGQQVTLSCSPISGHRSVSWYQQTPGQGLQFLFEYFSETQRNKGNFPGRFSGRQFSNSRSEMNVSTLELGDSALYLCASSLSGSGGAGYNEQFFGPGTRLTVL.

In this sample, this clone turned up a few times. V gene TRBV27 combines with J gene TRBJ2-2; 7 bases line up with TRBD1. With 5 bases clipped from V and 7 bases from J, the junction kept 7 bases outside the gene matches. The germline gives CDR1 MNHEY, CDR2 SMNVEV (reference sequence). This CDR3 spans 14 amino acids. The CDR3 DNA reads as TGTGCCAGCAGTGGGACAGACCCGTACGGGGAGCTGTTTTTT. It yields the protein CASSGTDPYGELFF.